This is a list of T cell receptor beta chains from one sample in a study of CD8 T cells in ankylosing spondylitis. Using its own MiXCR run on the 5' RACE reads, TCRdb lists one record per CDR3 protein. This table holds fewer than 550,000 distinct CDR3 sequences, under 5.5% found once. The sample was blood, either unsorted or a sorted T cell fraction (not recorded which). These TCRs come from a male donor with ankylosing spondylitis. Each CDR3 is given with its conserved first and last residue. A D gene is named only where the DNA matches it firmly. Clone size is stated in some rows and not others, as once, few, many or a class when expanded.

CDR3 protein | CDR3 DNA | clone size | J gene | V gene | CDR3 length | D gene
CASSQVWGNTEAFF | TGCGCCAGCAGCCAAGTTTGGGGGAACACTGAAGCTTTCTTT | many | TRBJ1-1 | TRBV4-3 | 14 | NA
CASSQDGGTEVEKLFF | TGCGCCAGCAGCCAGGACGGCGGGACAGAGGTGGAAAAACTGTTTTTT | many | TRBJ1-4 | TRBV4-1 | 16 | TRBD1
CATSRAPQGTDTQYF | TGTGCCACCAGCAGAGCCCCTCAAGGCACAGATACGCAGTATTTT | many | TRBJ2-3 | TRBV15 | 15 | NA
CASSLGTGVSYEQYF | TGTGCCAGCAGTCTAGGGACAGGGGTGTCCTACGAGCAGTACTTC | many | TRBJ2-7 | TRBV11-2 | 15 | TRBD1
CASSQGPGRGATEAFF | TGTGCCAGCAGCCAAGGGCCGGGGAGGGGTGCCACTGAAGCTTTCTTT | many | TRBJ1-1 | TRBV4-2 | 16 | NA
CASSLKAGQPQHF | TGTGCCAGCAGCTTAAAGGCTGGGCAGCCCCAGCATTTT | few | TRBJ1-5 | TRBV13 | 13 | NA
CSVDEQPNVEEQFF | TGCAGCGTTGATGAGCAACCCAACGTGGAAGAGCAGTTCTTC | many | TRBJ2-1 | TRBV29-1 | 14 | NA
CASSSEQETQYF | TGCGCCAGCAGCTCGGAACAAGAGACCCAGTACTTC | many | TRBJ2-5 | TRBV5-1 | 12 | NA
CSVPRGRRETQYF | TGCAGCGTCCCGCGGGGGCGCCGGGAGACCCAGTACTTC | many | TRBJ2-5 | TRBV29-1 | 13 | NA
CASSQVPPGAVYNEQFF | TGCGCCAGCAGCCAAGTCCCTCCGGGGGCGGTCTACAATGAGCAGTTCTTC | NA | TRBJ2-1 | TRBV4-3 | 17 | NA
CASSPQYEQYF | TGTGCCAGCAGCCCCCAATACGAGCAGTACTTC | many | TRBJ2-7 | TRBV9 | 11 | NA
CASSSNRGKGNTEAFF | TGTGCCAGCAGTTCTAACAGGGGAAAAGGTAACACTGAAGCTTTCTTT | few | TRBJ1-1 | TRBV28 | 16 | TRBD1
CASSQVSLGLTEAFF | TGCGCCAGCAGCCAAGTCTCGCTGGGTCTCACTGAAGCTTTCTTT | many | TRBJ1-1 | TRBV4-3 | 15 | NA
CASRRTAQTGELFF | TGTGCCAGCAGGAGAACAGCCCAAACCGGGGAGCTGTTTTTT | NA | TRBJ2-2 | TRBV2 | 14 | NA
CASIPERGSDTQYF | TGTGCCAGCATCCCGGAGAGGGGATCAGATACGCAGTATTTT | many | TRBJ2-3 | TRBV5-4 | 14 | NA
CASSPRGGGGYTF | TGTGCCAGCAGCCCAAGGGGCGGGGGAGGATACACCTTC | many | TRBJ1-2 | TRBV7-8 | 13 | NA
CSVGAGGSGEKLFF | TGCAGCGTTGGGGCAGGGGGCTCTGGTGAAAAACTGTTTTTT | many | TRBJ1-4 | TRBV29-1 | 14 | TRBD1